This TCR beta chain was documented in a study of blood T cell repertoires in COVID-19. About the research overall: Donors in the United States, Italy and Spain gave samples during acute or convalescent COVID-19.

Participants spanned ages about 18 to 89 years and resided in about 25 US areas. Clinical history reported by participants formed the basis on which cohorts were assigned. CDR1 SGHTA and CDR2 FQGNSA come from the germline V gene. The CDR3 covers 19 residues. Trimming took 1 base from V and 4 from J; bases not matched to a gene: 17. Clones were read by immunoSEQ multiplex PCR, and TCRdb kept only the in-frame ones, dropping some. Seen here are approximately 300,000 clones, 90% observed once, and the top ten hold around 4.5%. The sequence was obtained from a woman aged 18-29 years with acute COVID-19. The chain carries TRBV7-2 and TRBJ1-2; TRBD1 aligns across 8 bases. The sequencing sample was made of PBMCs or T cells enriched from blood (not recorded which). CDR3 in amino acids: CASSLDIGTGGRDRYGYTF. CDR3 nucleotide sequence: TGTGCCAGCAGCTTAGACATAGGGACAGGCGGAAGGGATCGCTATGGCTACACCTTC.